A single sample is the source of the 18 T cell receptor beta chains below, sequenced in a study of T cells in narcolepsy. Measured with immunoSEQ multiplex PCR; TCRdb has only the in-frame clones, and not every one. The sample lists tens of thousands of clones; roughly 85% were seen once. What was sequenced was memory (CD45RA-) CD4+ T cells from blood. The receptors come from a human donor in good health.

This clone was observed a single time. The chain uses TRBV19 and TRBJ2-1; D unclear. Per germline, CDR1 LNHDA and CDR2 SQIVND (reference sequence). This CDR3 is 13 amino acids long. V was trimmed by 2 bases and J by 0 bases, leaving 2 bases between them. CDR3 in DNA: TGTGCCAGTAGTATAAACTCCTACAATGAGCAGTTCTTC. Encoded protein: CASSINSYNEQFF.

This clone was observed a few times. The chain links TRBV19 to TRBJ1-5; D call uncertain. The V and J ends lost 5 bases and 7 bases respectively, with 12 bases between them. Per germline, CDR1 LNHDA and CDR2 SQIVND (reference sequence). The CDR3 totals 13 residues. CDR3 sequence reads: CASSFLVGQPQHF. CDR3 in DNA: TGTGCCAGTAGTTTCCTCGTAGGGCAGCCCCAGCATTTT.

The chain recombines TRBV28 with TRBJ1-2; no clear D. This CDR3 spans 12 amino acids. V was trimmed by 3 bases and J by 2 bases, leaving 4 bases between them. The V gene's germline CDR1 is MDHEN and CDR2 SYDVKM. The CDR3 DNA is TGTGCCAGCAGTTTCAACAACTATGGCTACACCTTC. Translation gives CASSFNNYGYTF.

This clone was found a few times. The chain joins TRBV5-8 to TRBJ2-3; maybe TRBD2 (5 bases). V dropped 8 bases and J dropped 6 bases, with 22 bases sitting between them. The CDR3 is 15 amino acids. Germline V gene lookup returns CDR1 SGHTS and CDR2 YDEGEE. CDR3 bases: TGTGCCAGAAGCGCTAAGAGCGGACGCAAGGATACGCAGTATTTT. This codes for CARSAKSGRKDTQYF. Variable domain in full (rest from reference TRBV5-8 and TRBJ2-3): EAGVTQSPTHLIKTRGQQATLRCSPISGHTSVYWYQQALGLGLQFLLWYDEGEERNRGNFPPRFSGRQFPNYSSELNVNALELEDSALYLCARSAKSGRKDTQYFGPGTRLTVL.

The chain joins TRBV12-2 to TRBJ2-3; the table assigns TRBD2, which was not confirmed against the DNA. TRBV12-2 is noted as a pseudogene. The CDR3 loop spans 17 amino acids. The CDR3 DNA sequence: TGTGCAAGTCGCTTAGCCCCTAGCGGGGAGGGGACAGATACGCAGTATTTT. It encodes CASRLAPSGEGTDTQYF.

The CDR3 nucleotides read TGCACCAGCAGCCAAGGGGCCGGCAGGGTCTGCTCTGGGGCCAACGTCCTGACTTTC. It specifies CTSSQGAGRVCSGANVLTF. This chain links TRBV1 with TRBJ2-6; the table calls TRBD1, which could not be checked here. TRBV1 is a known pseudogene. This CDR3 is 19 amino acids long.

This sequence joins TRBV5-1 and TRBJ2-2; TRBD2 agrees at 7 bases. Germline V gene sequence: CDR1 SGHRS, CDR2 YFSETQ. Losses at the gene ends were 2 bases for V and 4 bases for J; bases not matched to a gene: 14. The CDR3 contains 18 residues. This CDR3 reads CASSFSGTTLRGTGELFF. In DNA, the CDR3 is TGCGCCAGCAGCTTTTCCGGGACTACCTTAAGAGGCACCGGGGAGCTGTTTTTT.

The V and J genes are TRBV5-1 and TRBJ2-3; 7 bases align to TRBD2. The CDR3 runs to 15 residues. From germline, CDR1 is SGHRS and CDR2 YFSETQ. J gave up 8 bases and V 0 bases, and 9 bases lay outside the gene matches. The CDR3 DNA follows: TGCGCCAGCAGCTTGGAGGCGGGAGTTGCGGGTACGCAGTATTTT. It translates to CASSLEAGVAGTQYF.

V is TRBV6-1 and J is TRBJ2-5; TRBD1 matches at 8 bases. The better agreement between TRBJ2-7 and the DNA end casts doubt on the J call. The germline V gene encodes CDR1 MNHNS and CDR2 SASEGT. This CDR3 contains 14 residues. The CDR3 here is CASSAGQGKYEQYF. The CDR3 DNA is TGTGCCAGCAGTGCTGGACAGGGAAAATACGAGCAGTACTTC.

This clone came up once. The J gene is TRBJ2-1, the V gene TRBV14; 7 bases line up with TRBD1. Germline CDR1 SGHDN, CDR2 FVKESK. The CDR3 extends over 15 amino acids. The CDR3 spells CAKSKQDRNLNEQFF. Here the CDR3 DNA reads TGTGCAAAGAGCAAGCAGGACAGGAATCTCAATGAGCAGTTCTTC.

The rearrangement links TRBV18 to TRBJ2-5, with D uncertain. Germline V gene sequence: CDR1 KGHSH, CDR2 LQKENI. With 6 bases removed from V and 4 bases from J, the gap between germline ends came to 9 bases. The CDR3 loop spans 12 amino acids. DNA for the CDR3: TGTGCCAGCTCTTCCCTGGGAGAGACCCAGTACTTC. Protein: CASSSLGETQYF.

This chain joins TRBV28 and TRBJ1-2; no definite D call. Trimming pared 5 bases from V and 4 bases from J, leaving 11 bases between. Germline CDR1 reads MDHEN; CDR2 reads SYDVKM. The CDR3 length is 13 residues. Here the CDR3 reads CASSHPSSYGYTF. The CDR3 region has the DNA TGTGCCAGCAGTCACCCCAGTAGCTATGGCTACACCTTC.

The chain joins TRBV7-2 to TRBJ2-5; D call uncertain. With 2 bases removed from V and 2 bases from J, the gap between germline ends came to 15 bases. The germline V gene encodes CDR1 SGHTA and CDR2 FQGNSA. This CDR3 is 16 amino acids long. The CDR3 DNA is TGTGCCAGCAGCTTAAATTCCCGTGGGAATCAAGAGACCCAGTACTTC. This sequence encodes CASSLNSRGNQETQYF.

This chain joins TRBV4-1 and TRBJ1-5; 7 bases line up with TRBD1. CDR1 MGHRA and CDR2 YSYEKL come from the germline V gene. Trimming removed 0 bases from V and 11 bases from J; junction bases left unmatched: 7. CDR3 length: 14 residues. The CDR3 DNA sequence: TGCGCCAGCAGCCAAGATGGTAGAGGACAGGCCCAGCATTTT. Translating gives CASSQDGRGQAQHF.

The rearrangement uses TRBV6-6 and TRBJ1-1; 8 positions agree with TRBD1. Germline CDR1 reads MNHNY; CDR2 reads SVGAGI (reference sequence). The V and J ends lost 7 bases and 10 bases, in that order; junction bases with no gene match: 14. The length of the CDR3 is 14 residues. This CDR3 reads CASTQTTGGIIAFF. CDR3 nucleotides: TGTGCCAGCACCCAAACCACAGGGGGAATTATAGCTTTCTTT.

The chain has TRBV28 and TRBJ2-1; 9 bases align to TRBD2. Per germline, CDR1 MDHEN and CDR2 SYDVKM. V was pared by 6 bases and J by 3 bases, with 9 bases of the junction left unmatched. The CDR3 runs to 16 residues. Here the CDR3 reads CASSPAGRGGYNEQFF. CDR3 coding DNA: TGTGCCAGCAGCCCTGCCGGGCGGGGGGGCTACAATGAGCAGTTCTTC.

The chain combines TRBV29-1 with TRBJ1-4; 8 bases map to TRBD1. The CDR3 has 14 amino acids. V lost 4 bases and J lost 4; bases outside the gene matches: 5. CDR1 and CDR2 from the germline V gene are SQVTM and ANQGSEA. The CDR3, as DNA: TGCAGCGTTGCGGGGACAGGCTATAATGAAAAACTGTTTTTT. Translation: CSVAGTGYNEKLFF.

This chain uses TRBV19 with TRBJ1-5; the D is unclear. This CDR3 is built from 16 residues. Between the trimmed V and J ends, which lost 6 bases and 0 bases, there was a span of 15 bases. Germline V gene lookup returns CDR1 LNHDA and CDR2 SQIVND (reference sequence). In DNA form, the CDR3 reads TGTGCCAGTAGCCCTCTACGAAGCAATAGCAATCAGCCCCAGCATTTT. As protein: CASSPLRSNSNQPQHF. Based on the CDR3 plus reference TRBV19 and TRBJ1-5, the full variable domain is DGGITQSPKYLFRKEGQNVTLSCEQNLNHDAMYWYRQDPGQGLRLIYYSQIVNDFQKGDIAEGYSVSREKKESFPLTVTSAQKNPTAFYLCASSPLRSNSNQPQHFGDGTRLSIL.